The clone carrying this T cell receptor beta chain was observed a handful of times. What it binds is not known. Germline V CDR1 and CDR2: LNHNV, YYDKDF (reference sequence). The CDR3 covers 15 residues. V was shortened by 6 bases and J by 2 bases, with 15 bases between the two germline ends. This specimen comes from a study of pediatric ulcerative colitis. Sequencing used immunoSEQ multiplex PCR; TCRdb keeps in-frame clones, though not all of them. The sample lists roughly 30,000 clones, roughly four fifths seen once, with 3.5% to 4.5% in the top ten. General study findings and limits: A couple of patients' blood samples yielded substantially fewer templates.

The receptor was isolated from a boy younger than 18 with severe ulcerative colitis. The J gene is TRBJ2-3, the V gene TRBV15, with D uncertain. What was sequenced was blood. The DNA of the CDR3 is TGTGCCACCAGAGATCCCCGACCCGACACAGATACGCAGTATTTT. Protein: CATRDPRPDTDTQYF.